This TCR beta chain was sequenced during a study of T cell responses to AZD1222 COVID-19 vaccine. Findings of the study overall: The repertoires were collected only after the peak T cell response. Reports indicate that nearly half of spike-specific TCRs are directed at unmutated variant regions. At study baseline, merely six AZD1222 recipients were seropositive. Spike was spanned by vaccine-associated CD4 TCRs, which were dominant at 160-218 and 743-854.

Clones were read by immunoSEQ multiplex PCR, and TCRdb kept only the in-frame ones, dropping some. Of about 120,000 clones detected, 80% to 90% appear once; the ten largest clones hold roughly 8.9%. Concerning this clone itself: Its antigen is as yet unknown.

This TCR came from an adult in good health. Sequenced material: peripheral blood, taken on day 0 of AZD1222 vaccination.

In DNA, the CDR3 is TGTGCCAGCAGCCCACGGACAGGGGTTGGATATGGCTACACCTTC. This gives the protein CASSPRTGVGYGYTF. This chain connects TRBV13 to TRBJ1-2; 9 bases are a match to TRBD1. Germline values: CDR1 PRHDT, CDR2 FYEKMQ (reference sequence). CDR3 length: 15 amino acids. The junction had 9 bases not matched to a gene; V was cut back by 5 bases and J by 5 bases. The full variable domain, in which reference TRBV13 and TRBJ1-2 provide the parts outside the CDR3, is AAGVIQSPRHLIKEKRETATLKCYPIPRHDTVYWYQQGPGQDPQFLISFYEKMQSDKGSIPDRFSAQQFSDYHSELNMSSLELGDSALYFCASSPRTGVGYGYTFGSGTRLTVV.